This T cell receptor (beta chain) was captured in a study of blood T cell repertoires in COVID-19. Study-wide background: Samples came from the United States, Italy and Spain, spanning acute and convalescent COVID-19.

Produced via immunoSEQ multiplex PCR; TCRdb's table is partial and in-frame only. The profile covers roughly 330,000 clones, with 70% to 90% appearing a single time and approximately 5.2% taken by the ten largest. Trimming left V 2 bases short and J 0 bases short, with 5 bases between. Germline V lookup: CDR1 MNHEY, CDR2 SVGEGT. The CDR3 runs to 14 residues. J is TRBJ2-1 and V is TRBV6-2 or TRBV6-3; D unclear. This TCR derives from a woman under 40 who had recovered from COVID-19. Sequenced material: PBMCs or T cells enriched from blood (not recorded which). The DNA of the CDR3 is TGTGCCAGCAGTTACGTGAGCTCCTACAATGAGCAGTTCTTC. This translates into CASSYVSSYNEQFF.